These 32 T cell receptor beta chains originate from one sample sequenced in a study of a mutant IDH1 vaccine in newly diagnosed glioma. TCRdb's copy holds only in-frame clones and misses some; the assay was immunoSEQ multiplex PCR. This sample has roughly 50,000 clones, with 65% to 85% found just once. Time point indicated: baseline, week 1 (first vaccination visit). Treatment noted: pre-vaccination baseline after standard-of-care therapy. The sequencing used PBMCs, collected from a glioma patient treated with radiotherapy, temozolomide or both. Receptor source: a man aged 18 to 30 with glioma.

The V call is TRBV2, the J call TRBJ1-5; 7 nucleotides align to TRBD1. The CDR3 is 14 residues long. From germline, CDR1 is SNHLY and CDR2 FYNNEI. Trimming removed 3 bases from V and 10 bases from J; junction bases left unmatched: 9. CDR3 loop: CASSEGQTIRPQHF. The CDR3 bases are TGTGCCAGCAGTGAGGGACAGACAATCAGACCCCAGCATTTT.

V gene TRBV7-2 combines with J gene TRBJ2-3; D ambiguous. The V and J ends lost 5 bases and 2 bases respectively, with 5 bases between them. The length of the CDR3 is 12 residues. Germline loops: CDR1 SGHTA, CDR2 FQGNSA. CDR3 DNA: TGTGCCAGCAGCCACGACACAGATACGCAGTATTTT. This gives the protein CASSHDTDTQYF.

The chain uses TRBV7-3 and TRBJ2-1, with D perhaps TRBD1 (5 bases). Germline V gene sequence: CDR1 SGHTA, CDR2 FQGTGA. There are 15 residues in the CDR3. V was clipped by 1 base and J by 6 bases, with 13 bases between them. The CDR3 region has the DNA TGTGCCAGCAGCTTAAGACAAGGGGTCGTCAATGAGCAGTTCTTC. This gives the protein CASSLRQGVVNEQFF.

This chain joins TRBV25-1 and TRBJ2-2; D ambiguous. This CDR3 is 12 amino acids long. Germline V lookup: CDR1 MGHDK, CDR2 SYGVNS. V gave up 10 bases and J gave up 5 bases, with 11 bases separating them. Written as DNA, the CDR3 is TGTGCCACCCAAACAGTGACCGGGGAGCTGTTTTTT. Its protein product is CATQTVTGELFF.

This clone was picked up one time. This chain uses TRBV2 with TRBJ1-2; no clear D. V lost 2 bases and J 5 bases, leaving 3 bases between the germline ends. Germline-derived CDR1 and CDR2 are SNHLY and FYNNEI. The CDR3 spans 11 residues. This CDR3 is CASSERYGYTF. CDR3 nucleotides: TGTGCCAGCAGTGAACGTTATGGCTACACCTTC.

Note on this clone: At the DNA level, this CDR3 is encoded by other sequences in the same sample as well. Here the CDR3 reads CASSYSSANYGYTF. CDR3 in DNA: TGTGCCAGCAGTTACTCGAGTGCTAACTATGGCTACACCTTC. The chain has TRBV6-5 and TRBJ1-2, with D hard to call. This CDR3 has 14 residues. Germline loops: CDR1 MNHEY, CDR2 SVGAGI. The V end lost 0 bases, the J end lost 0 bases, and 5 bases lay between the germline ends.

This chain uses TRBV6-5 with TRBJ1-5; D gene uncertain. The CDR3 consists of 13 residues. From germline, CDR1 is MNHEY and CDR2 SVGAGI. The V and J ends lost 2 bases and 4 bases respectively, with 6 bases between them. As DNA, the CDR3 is TGTGCCAGCAGTTACGCACGGAATCAGCCCCAGCATTTT. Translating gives CASSYARNQPQHF.

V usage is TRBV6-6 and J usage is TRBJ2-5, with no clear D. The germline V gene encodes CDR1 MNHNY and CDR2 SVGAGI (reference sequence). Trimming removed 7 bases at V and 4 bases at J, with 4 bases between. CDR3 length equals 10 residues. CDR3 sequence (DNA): TGTGCCAGCAAGAGAGAGACCCAGTACTTC. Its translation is CASKRETQYF.

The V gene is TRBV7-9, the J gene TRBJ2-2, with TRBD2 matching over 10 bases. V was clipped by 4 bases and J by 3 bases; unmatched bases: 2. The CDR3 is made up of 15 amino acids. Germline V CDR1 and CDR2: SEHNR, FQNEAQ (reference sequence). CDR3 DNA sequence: TGTGCCAGCAGCTCGGGACTAGCGCACACCGGGGAGCTGTTTTTT. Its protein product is CASSSGLAHTGELFF.

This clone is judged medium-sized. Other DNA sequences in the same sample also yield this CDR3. CDR3 in amino acids: CASSLGGPNTEAFF. CDR3 bases: TGTGCCAGCAGCTTAGGGGGGCCGAACACTGAAGCTTTCTTT. This sequence joins TRBV11-3 and TRBJ1-1; D perhaps matches TRBD1 (6 bases). CDR3 length: 14 residues. Trimming shortened V by 1 base and J by 1 base, and 7 bases separated the two germline ends. Germline V gene sequence: CDR1 SGHNT, CDR2 YENEEA.

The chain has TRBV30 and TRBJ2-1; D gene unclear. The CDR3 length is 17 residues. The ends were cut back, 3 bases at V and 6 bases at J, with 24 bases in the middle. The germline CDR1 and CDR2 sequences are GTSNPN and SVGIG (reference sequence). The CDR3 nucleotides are TGTGCCTGGAGCCCCAGGAGTTCCGCGGCGGTTGCCAATGAGCAGTTCTTC. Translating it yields CAWSPRSSAAVANEQFF.

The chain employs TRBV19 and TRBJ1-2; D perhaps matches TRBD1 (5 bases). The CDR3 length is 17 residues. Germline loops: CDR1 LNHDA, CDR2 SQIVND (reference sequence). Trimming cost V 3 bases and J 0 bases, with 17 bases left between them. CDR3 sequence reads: CASSIFGSGTSNYGYTF. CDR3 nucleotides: TGTGCCAGTAGTATCTTCGGGTCAGGGACCTCTAACTATGGCTACACCTTC.

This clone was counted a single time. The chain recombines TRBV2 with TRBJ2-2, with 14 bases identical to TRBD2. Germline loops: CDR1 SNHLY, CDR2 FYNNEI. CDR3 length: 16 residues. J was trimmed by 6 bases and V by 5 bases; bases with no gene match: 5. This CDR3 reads CASSRLAGGPSGELFF. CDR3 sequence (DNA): TGTGCCAGCAGTCGACTAGCGGGAGGGCCCTCCGGGGAGCTGTTTTTT.

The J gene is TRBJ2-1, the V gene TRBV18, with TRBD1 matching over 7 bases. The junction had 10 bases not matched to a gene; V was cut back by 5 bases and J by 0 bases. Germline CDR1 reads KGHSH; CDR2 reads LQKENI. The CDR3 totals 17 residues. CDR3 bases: TGTGCCAGCTCAATCGGGACAGCCCAGAGCTCCTACAATGAGCAGTTCTTC. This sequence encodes CASSIGTAQSSYNEQFF.

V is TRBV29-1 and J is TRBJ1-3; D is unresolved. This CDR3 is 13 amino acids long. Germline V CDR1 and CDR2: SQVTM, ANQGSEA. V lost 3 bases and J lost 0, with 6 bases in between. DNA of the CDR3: TGCAGCGTTGAGTACGCCTCTGGAAACACCATATATTTT. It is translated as CSVEYASGNTIYF.

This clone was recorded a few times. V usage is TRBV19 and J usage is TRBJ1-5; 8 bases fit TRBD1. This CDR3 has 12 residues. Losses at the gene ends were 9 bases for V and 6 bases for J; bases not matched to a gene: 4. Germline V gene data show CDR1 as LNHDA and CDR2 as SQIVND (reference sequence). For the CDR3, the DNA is TGTGCCAGCGACAGGGGTGGTCAGCCCCAGCATTTT. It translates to CASDRGGQPQHF.

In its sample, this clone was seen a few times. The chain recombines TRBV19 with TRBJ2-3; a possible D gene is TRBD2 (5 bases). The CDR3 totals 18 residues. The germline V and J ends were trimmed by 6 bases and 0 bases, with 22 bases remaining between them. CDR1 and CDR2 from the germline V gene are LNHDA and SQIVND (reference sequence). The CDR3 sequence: CASSLKAFGITSTDTQYF. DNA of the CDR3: TGTGCCAGTAGCCTAAAAGCGTTCGGGATCACTAGCACAGATACGCAGTATTTT.

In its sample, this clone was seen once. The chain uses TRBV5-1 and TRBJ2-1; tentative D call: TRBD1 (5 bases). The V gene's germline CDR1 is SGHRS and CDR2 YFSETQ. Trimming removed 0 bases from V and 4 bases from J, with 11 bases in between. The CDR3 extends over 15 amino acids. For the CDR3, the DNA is TGCGCCAGCAGCTTGGGTCAGGGAACGTACAATGAGCAGTTCTTC. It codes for CASSLGQGTYNEQFF.

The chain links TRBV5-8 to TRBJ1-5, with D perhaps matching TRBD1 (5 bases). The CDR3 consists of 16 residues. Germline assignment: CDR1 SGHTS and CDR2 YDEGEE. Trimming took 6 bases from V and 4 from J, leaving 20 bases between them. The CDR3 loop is CASTGGTGAPNQPQHF. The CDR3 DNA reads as TGTGCCAGCACGGGGGGGACGGGAGCCCCTAATCAGCCCCAGCATTTT.

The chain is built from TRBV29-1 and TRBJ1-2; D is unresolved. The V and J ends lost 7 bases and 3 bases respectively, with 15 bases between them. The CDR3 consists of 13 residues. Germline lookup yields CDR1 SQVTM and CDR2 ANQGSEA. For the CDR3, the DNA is TGCAGCGCCCAGGACTCGGTGGACTATGGCTACACCTTC. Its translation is CSAQDSVDYGYTF.

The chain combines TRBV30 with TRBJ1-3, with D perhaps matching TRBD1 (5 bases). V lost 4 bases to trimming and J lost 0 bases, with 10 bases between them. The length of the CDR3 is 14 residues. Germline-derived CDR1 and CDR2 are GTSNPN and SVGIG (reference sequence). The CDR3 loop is CAWNRRNSGNTIYF. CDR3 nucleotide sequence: TGTGCCTGGAACAGGCGCAACTCTGGAAACACCATATATTTT. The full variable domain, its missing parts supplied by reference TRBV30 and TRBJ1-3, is SQTIHQWPATLVQPVGSPLSLECTVEGTSNPNLYWYRQAAGRGLQLLFYSVGIGQISSEVPQNLSASRPQDRQFILSSKKLLLSDSGFYLCAWNRRNSGNTIYFGEGSWLTVV.

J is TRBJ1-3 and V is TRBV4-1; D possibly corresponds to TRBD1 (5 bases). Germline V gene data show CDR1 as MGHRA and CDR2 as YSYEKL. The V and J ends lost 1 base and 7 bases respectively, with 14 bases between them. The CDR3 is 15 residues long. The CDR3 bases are TGCGCCAGCAGCCAAGGCAGGGCAATGGGGAACACCATATATTTT. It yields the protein CASSQGRAMGNTIYF.

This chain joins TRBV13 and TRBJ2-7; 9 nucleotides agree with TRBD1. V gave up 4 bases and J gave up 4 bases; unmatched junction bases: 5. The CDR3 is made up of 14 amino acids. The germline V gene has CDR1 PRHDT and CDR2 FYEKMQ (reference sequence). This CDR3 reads CASSWGQGGYEQYF. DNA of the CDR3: TGTGCCAGCAGCTGGGGACAGGGAGGGTACGAGCAGTACTTC.

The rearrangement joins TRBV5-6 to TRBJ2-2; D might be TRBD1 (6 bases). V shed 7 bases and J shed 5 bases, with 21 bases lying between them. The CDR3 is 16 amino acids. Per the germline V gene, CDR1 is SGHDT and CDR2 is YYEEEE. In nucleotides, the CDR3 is TGTGCCAGCCGCATCCGGGACACCGGTAGGACCGGGGAGCTGTTTTTT. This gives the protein CASRIRDTGRTGELFF.

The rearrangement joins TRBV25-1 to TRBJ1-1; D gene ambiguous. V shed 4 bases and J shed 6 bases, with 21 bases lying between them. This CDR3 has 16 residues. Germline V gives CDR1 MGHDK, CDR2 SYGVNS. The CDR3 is CASSAEGADKSPEAFF. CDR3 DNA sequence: TGTGCCAGCAGTGCTGAGGGAGCCGACAAATCCCCTGAAGCTTTCTTT.

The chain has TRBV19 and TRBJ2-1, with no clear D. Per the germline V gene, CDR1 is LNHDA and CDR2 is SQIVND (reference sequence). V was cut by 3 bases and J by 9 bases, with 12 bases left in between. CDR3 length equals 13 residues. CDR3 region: CASSISGYGEQFF. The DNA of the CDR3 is TGTGCCAGTAGTATCTCCGGGTACGGTGAGCAGTTCTTC.

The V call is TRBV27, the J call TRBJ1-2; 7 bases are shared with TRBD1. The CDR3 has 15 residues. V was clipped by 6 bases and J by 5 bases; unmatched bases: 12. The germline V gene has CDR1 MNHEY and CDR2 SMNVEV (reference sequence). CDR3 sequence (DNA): TGTGCCAGCAGGACCCGGGACAGACCTGGGTATGGCTACACCTTC. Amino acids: CASRTRDRPGYGYTF.

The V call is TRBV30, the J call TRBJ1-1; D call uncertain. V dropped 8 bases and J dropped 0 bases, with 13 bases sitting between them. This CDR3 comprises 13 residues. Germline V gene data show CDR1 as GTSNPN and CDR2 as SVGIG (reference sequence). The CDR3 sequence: CAGAPQLNTEAFF. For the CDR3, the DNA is TGTGCCGGTGCGCCCCAGCTGAACACTGAAGCTTTCTTT.

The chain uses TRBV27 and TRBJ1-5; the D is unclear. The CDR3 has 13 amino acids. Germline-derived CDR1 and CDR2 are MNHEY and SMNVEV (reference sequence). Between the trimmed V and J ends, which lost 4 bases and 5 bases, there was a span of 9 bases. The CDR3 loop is CASSWGAYQPQHF. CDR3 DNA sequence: TGTGCCAGCAGTTGGGGAGCTTATCAGCCCCAGCATTTT.

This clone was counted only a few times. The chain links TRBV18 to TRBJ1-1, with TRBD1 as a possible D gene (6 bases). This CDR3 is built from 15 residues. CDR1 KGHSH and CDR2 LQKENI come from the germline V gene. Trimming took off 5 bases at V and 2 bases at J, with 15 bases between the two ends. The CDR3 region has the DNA TGTGCCAGCTCATACACGGGACATTTTAACACTGAAGCTTTCTTT. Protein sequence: CASSYTGHFNTEAFF.

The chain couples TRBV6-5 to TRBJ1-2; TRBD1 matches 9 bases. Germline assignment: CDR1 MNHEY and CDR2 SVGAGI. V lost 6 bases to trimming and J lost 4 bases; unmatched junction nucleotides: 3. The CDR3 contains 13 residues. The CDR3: CASRPTGGYGYTF. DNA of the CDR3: TGTGCCAGCAGACCGACAGGGGGCTATGGCTACACCTTC.

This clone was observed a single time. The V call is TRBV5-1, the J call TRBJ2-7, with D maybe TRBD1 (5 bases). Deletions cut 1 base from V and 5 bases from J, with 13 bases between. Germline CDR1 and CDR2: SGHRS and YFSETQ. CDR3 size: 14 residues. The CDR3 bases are TGCGCCAGCAGCTTGTCCCAGGGTTTGGACGAGCAGTACTTC. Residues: CASSLSQGLDEQYF. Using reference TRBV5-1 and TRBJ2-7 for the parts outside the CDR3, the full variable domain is KAGVTQTPRYLIKTRGQQVTLSCSPISGHRSVSWYQQTPGQGLQFLFEYFSETQRNKGNFPGRFSGRQFSNSRSEMNVSTLELGDSALYLCASSLSQGLDEQYFGPGTRLTVT.